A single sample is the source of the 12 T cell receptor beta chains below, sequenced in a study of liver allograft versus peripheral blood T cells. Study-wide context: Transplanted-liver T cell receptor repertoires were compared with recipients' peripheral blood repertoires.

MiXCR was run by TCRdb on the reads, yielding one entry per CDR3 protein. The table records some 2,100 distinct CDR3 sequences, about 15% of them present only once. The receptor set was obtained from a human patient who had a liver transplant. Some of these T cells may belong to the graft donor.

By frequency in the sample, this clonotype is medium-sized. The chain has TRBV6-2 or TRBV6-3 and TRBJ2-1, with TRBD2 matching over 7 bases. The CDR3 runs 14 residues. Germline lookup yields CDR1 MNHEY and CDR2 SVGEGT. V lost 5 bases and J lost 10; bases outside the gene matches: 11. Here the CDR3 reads CASSPRDYREEQFF. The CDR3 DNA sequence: TGTGCCAGCAGTCCCCGGGACTATCGGGAAGAGCAGTTCTTC.

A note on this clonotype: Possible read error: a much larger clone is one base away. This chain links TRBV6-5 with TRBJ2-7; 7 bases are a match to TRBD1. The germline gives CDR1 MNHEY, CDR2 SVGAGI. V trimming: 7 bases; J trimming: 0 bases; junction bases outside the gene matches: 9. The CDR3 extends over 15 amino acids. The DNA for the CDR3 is TGTGCCAGCAAATCGGGACAGAGGAACTCCTACGAGCAGTACTTC. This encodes CASKSGQRNSYEQYF.

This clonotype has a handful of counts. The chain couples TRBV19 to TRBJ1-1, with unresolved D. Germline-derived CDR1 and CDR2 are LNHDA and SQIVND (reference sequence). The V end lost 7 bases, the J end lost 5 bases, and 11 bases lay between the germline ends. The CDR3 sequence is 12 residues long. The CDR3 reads CASTSGGTEAFF. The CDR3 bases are TGTGCCAGTACTTCTGGAGGGACTGAAGCTTTCTTT.

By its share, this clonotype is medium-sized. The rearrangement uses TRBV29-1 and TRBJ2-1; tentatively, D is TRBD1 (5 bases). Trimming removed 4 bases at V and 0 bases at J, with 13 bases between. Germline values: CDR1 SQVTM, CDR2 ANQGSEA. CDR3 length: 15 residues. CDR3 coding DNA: TGCAGCGTTGGGGCTGGGGCCGGCTCCTACAATGAGCAGTTCTTC. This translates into CSVGAGAGSYNEQFF.

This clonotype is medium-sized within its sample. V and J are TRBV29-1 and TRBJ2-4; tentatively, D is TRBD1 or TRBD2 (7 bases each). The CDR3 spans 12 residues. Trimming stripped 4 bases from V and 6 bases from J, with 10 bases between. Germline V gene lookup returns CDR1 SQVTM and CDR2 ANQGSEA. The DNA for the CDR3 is TGCAGCGTTGCAGGGGGGGGAAACATTCAGTACTTC. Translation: CSVAGGGNIQYF. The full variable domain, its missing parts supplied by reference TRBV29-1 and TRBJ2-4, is SAVISQKPSRDICQRGTSLTIQCQVDSQVTMMFWYRQQPGQSLTLIATANQGSEATYESGFVIDKFPISRPNLTFSTLTVSNMSPEDSSIYLCSVAGGGNIQYFGAGTRLSVL.

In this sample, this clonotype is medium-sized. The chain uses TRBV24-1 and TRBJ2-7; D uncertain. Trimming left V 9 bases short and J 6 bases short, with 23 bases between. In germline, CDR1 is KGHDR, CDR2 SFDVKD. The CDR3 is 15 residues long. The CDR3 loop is CATLVWYGVLGEQYV. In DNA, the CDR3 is TGTGCCACCTTGGTGTGGTACGGTGTGTTAGGCGAGCAGTACGTC.

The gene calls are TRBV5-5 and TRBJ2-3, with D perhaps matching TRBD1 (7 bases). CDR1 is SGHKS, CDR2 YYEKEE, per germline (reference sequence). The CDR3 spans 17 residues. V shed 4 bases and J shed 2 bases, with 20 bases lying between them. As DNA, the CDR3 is TGTGCCAGCAGCCCCCTGGGGCAGGGGGGTTTCACAGATACGCAGTATTTT. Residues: CASSPLGQGGFTDTQYF.

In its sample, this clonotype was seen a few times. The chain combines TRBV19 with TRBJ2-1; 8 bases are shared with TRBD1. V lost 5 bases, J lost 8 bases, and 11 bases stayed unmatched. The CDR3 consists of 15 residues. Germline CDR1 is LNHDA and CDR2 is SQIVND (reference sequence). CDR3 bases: TGTGCCAGTAGTGGCTGGAGACAGGGGTCCGATGAGCAGTTCTTC. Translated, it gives CASSGWRQGSDEQFF.

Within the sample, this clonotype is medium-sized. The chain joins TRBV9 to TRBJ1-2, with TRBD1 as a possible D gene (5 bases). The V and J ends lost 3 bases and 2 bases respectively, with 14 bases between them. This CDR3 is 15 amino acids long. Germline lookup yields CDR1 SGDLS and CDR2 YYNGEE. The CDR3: CASSAGGGINYGYTF. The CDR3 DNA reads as TGTGCCAGCAGCGCCGGGGGGGGTATCAACTATGGCTACACCTTC.

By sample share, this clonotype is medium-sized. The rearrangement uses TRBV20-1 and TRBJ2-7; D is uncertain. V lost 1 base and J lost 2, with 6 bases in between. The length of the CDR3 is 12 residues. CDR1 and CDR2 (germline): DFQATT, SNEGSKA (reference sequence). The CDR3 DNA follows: TGCAGTGCTAGAGTAGATACCTACGAGCAGTACTTC. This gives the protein CSARVDTYEQYF.

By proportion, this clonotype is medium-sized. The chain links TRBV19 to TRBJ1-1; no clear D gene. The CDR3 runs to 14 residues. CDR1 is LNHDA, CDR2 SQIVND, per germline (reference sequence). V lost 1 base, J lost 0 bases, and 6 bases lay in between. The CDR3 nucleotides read TGTGCCAGTAGTATAGTGGGCCTGAACACTGAAGCTTTCTTT. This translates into CASSIVGLNTEAFF.

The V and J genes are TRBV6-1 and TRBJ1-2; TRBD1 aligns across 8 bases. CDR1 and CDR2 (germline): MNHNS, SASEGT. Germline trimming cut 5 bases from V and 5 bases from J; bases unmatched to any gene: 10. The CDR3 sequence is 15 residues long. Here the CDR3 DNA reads TGTGCCAGCAGTTACACCTCGACAGGGGTGTATGGCTACACCTTC. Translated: CASSYTSTGVYGYTF.